This T cell receptor (beta chain) comes out of a study of blood T cell repertoires in COVID-19. Method: immunoSEQ multiplex PCR; TCRdb's copy keeps in-frame clones and lacks some. Among fewer than 350,000 clones listed, 88% were seen once. Germline V gives CDR1 SGHVS, CDR2 FQNEAQ. Trimming took off 1 base at V and 2 bases at J, with 12 bases between the two ends. The CDR3 contains 15 residues. Before being deemed recovered, Cohort 3 donors had two negative PCRs, clearance, or symptom resolution. The chain uses TRBV7-8 and TRBJ2-7; TRBD2 might be the D (5 bases). This receptor was obtained from a woman aged 25 to 39 who had recovered from COVID-19. The sample taken for sequencing was PBMCs or T cells enriched from blood (not recorded which). The CDR3 DNA is TGTGCCAGCAGCTTAGGGAACGGGGAGACCTACGAGCAGTACTTC. Protein: CASSLGNGETYEQYF.